Sequencing of this T cell receptor beta chain was carried out in a study of blood T cell repertoires in COVID-19. Study background: Samples taken during acute and convalescent COVID-19 were collected in the United States, Italy and Spain. T cells, B-cell-depleted T cells, or PBMCs supplied cDNA or gDNA.

A single count supports this clone. The length of the CDR3 is 13 residues. Germline CDR1 and CDR2: MNHEY and SMNVEV (reference sequence). J lost 5 bases, V lost 8 bases, and 3 bases had no gene match. In the authors' methods: Reference gene primer amplification yielded estimated nucleated cell counts. Assay: immunoSEQ multiplex PCR; the TCRdb copy retains only in-frame clones and omits some. The DNA gave D and trimming, while V, J and clone size come from that table. The table includes around 93,000 clones, roughly 91% detected once. Enrolled during active infection, Seattle patients were then followed longitudinally.

This TCR derives from a man aged 18 to 30 with COVID-19, enrolled during active disease. Sequenced: peripheral blood. This chain uses TRBV27 with TRBJ2-2; the match to TRBD2 covers 9 bases. This CDR3 reads CASQAGGTGELFF. As DNA, the CDR3 is TGTGCCAGCCAAGCGGGGGGTACCGGGGAGCTGTTTTTT.